These 27 T cell receptor beta chains came from one sample sequenced in a study of cytomegalovirus exposure and HLA in healthy donors. The PCR made use of 60 Vbeta and 13 Jbeta primers. Assay: immunoSEQ multiplex PCR; the TCRdb copy retains only in-frame clones and omits some. The sample records approximately 97,000 clones, 83% being singletons. The sequenced sample was PBMCs. The receptors come from a middle-aged man in good health and CMV-seronegative.

This clone was found a few times. V gene TRBV7-2 combines with J gene TRBJ2-2; D is possibly TRBD2 (5 bases). V was cut by 3 bases and J by 6 bases, with 11 bases left in between. The germline gives CDR1 SGHTA, CDR2 FQGNSA. This CDR3 spans 14 amino acids. This chain's CDR3 is CASSLRELAGELFF. The DNA for the CDR3 is TGTGCCAGCAGCTTGAGGGAGTTGGCCGGGGAGCTGTTTTTT.

The CDR3 bases are TGTGCCAGCAGCGCCTACAGGGGCTCTGGAAACACCATATATTTT. Protein: CASSAYRGSGNTIYF. The chain joins TRBV11-2 to TRBJ1-3; 7 bases match TRBD1. The CDR3 is 15 residues long. Germline V lookup: CDR1 SGHAT, CDR2 FQNNGV. V was pared by 5 bases and J by 0 bases, with 4 bases of the junction left unmatched.

The gene calls are TRBV27 and TRBJ2-2, with 8 bases that match TRBD1. The CDR3 loop spans 14 amino acids. From germline, CDR1 is MNHEY and CDR2 SMNVEV (reference sequence). Trimming removed 6 bases from V and 4 bases from J; junction bases left unmatched: 4. CDR3 nucleotides: TGTGCCAGCAGCCGGGACAGGCTCACCGGGGAGCTGTTTTTT. This gives the protein CASSRDRLTGELFF.

This clone was counted only a few times. The junction and the germline gene differ at one end; a read error may be behind it. The rearrangement uses TRBV5-1 and TRBJ2-1; possible D gene TRBD2, 6 bases. Germline CDR1 is SGHRS and CDR2 is YFSETQ. This CDR3 is 16 amino acids long. The CDR3: CASNLGGAPYYNEQFF. DNA for the CDR3: TGCGCCAGCAACTTGGGGGGAGCACCCTACTACAATGAGCAGTTCTTC.

V gene TRBV11-2 combines with J gene TRBJ2-2, with 7 positions matching TRBD2. Germline CDR1 is SGHAT and CDR2 is FQNNGV. The trim removed 0 bases at V and 3 bases at J, leaving 10 bases unmatched. The CDR3 is made up of 18 amino acids. In DNA form, the CDR3 reads TGTGCCAGCAGCTTAGAAGCGTGGAGCGGGGACGACACCGGGGAGCTGTTTTTT. Its translation: CASSLEAWSGDDTGELFF.

V gene TRBV7-9 combines with J gene TRBJ1-5, with TRBD1 identical over 9 bases. Germline V gene lookup returns CDR1 SEHNR and CDR2 FQNEAQ (reference sequence). Germline trimming cut 6 bases from V and 5 bases from J; bases unmatched to any gene: 8. The length of the CDR3 is 15 residues. CDR3 DNA sequence: TGTGCCAGCAGTTCGGACAGGGGTGGTTATCAGCCCCAGCATTTT. Its translation is CASSSDRGGYQPQHF.

V gene TRBV5-4 combines with J gene TRBJ2-1; TRBD2 matches at 10 bases. CDR3 size: 14 residues. Germline CDR1 SGHNT, CDR2 YYREEE (reference sequence). V lost 4 bases to trimming and J lost 9 bases; unmatched junction nucleotides: 7. The CDR3 sequence: CASSPGLATGEQFF. The CDR3 DNA is TGTGCCAGCAGCCCGGGACTAGCGACGGGTGAGCAGTTCTTC.

The rearrangement links TRBV4-3 to TRBJ2-7, with D possibly TRBD2 on 6 matching bases. The CDR3 is made up of 15 amino acids. V was pared by 0 bases and J by 5 bases, with 14 bases between. Germline loops: CDR1 LGHNA, CDR2 YSLEER. CDR3 sequence: CASSQDRGGADEQYF. The DNA for the CDR3 is TGCGCCAGCAGCCAAGATCGAGGCGGGGCTGACGAGCAGTACTTC.

This chain links TRBV5-4 with TRBJ2-7; TRBD2 matches at 8 bases. Germline V lookup: CDR1 SGHNT, CDR2 YYREEE (reference sequence). The CDR3 consists of 17 residues. V trimming: 4 bases; J trimming: 0 bases; junction bases outside the gene matches: 12. The CDR3, as DNA: TGTGCCAGCAGCCACCGCCCTGGCGGGGGGCACTCCTACGAGCAGTACTTC. As protein: CASSHRPGGGHSYEQYF.

CDR3 DNA: TGTGCCAGCAGTGACCCCATCGTCTCCTACGAGCAGTACTTC. Residues: CASSDPIVSYEQYF. V and J are TRBV6-1 and TRBJ2-5, with D uncertain. The DNA end lines up better with TRBJ2-7; the J call may be wrong. The germline gives CDR1 MNHNS, CDR2 SASEGT. This CDR3 is 14 amino acids long.

The chain has TRBV27 and TRBJ2-3, with TRBD2 matching 7 bases. Germline loops: CDR1 MNHEY, CDR2 SMNVEV (reference sequence). J was trimmed by 1 base and V by 5 bases; bases with no gene match: 6. This CDR3 region has 15 residues. The CDR3 region has the DNA TGTGCCAGCAGTCCCCTGGCGGGGGGCACAGATACGCAGTATTTT. It yields the protein CASSPLAGGTDTQYF.

The CDR3 DNA is TGTGCCAGCAGTTACTCGACGGGGAATTCACCCCTCCACTTT. Translating gives CASSYSTGNSPLHF. The gene calls are TRBV6-6 and TRBJ1-6, with D unclear. Trimming shortened V by 0 bases and J by 7 bases, and 7 bases separated the two germline ends. CDR3 size: 14 residues. Germline CDR1 and CDR2: MNHNY and SVGAGI (reference sequence).

V gene TRBV19 combines with J gene TRBJ2-4, with D hard to call. V gave up 5 bases and J gave up 8 bases, with 7 bases separating them. The CDR3 runs 11 residues. Germline-derived CDR1 and CDR2 are LNHDA and SQIVND (reference sequence). CDR3 coding DNA: TGTGCCAGTAGTTGGCTCGACATTCAGTACTTC. It is translated as CASSWLDIQYF.

This clone appeared a few times. This chain joins TRBV5-1 and TRBJ2-3, with 7 nucleotides matching TRBD1. J gave up 2 bases and V 0 bases, and 6 bases lay outside the gene matches. This CDR3 has 16 residues. CDR1 and CDR2 from the germline V gene are SGHRS and YFSETQ. CDR3 region: CASSLGGGDPTDTQYF. The CDR3 bases are TGCGCCAGCAGCTTGGGAGGGGGCGACCCCACAGATACGCAGTATTTT.

This clone was seen a single time. The chain links TRBV19 to TRBJ2-5; a possible D gene is TRBD1 (6 bases). V lost 3 bases to trimming and J lost 1 base, with 15 bases between them. Germline V gene sequence: CDR1 LNHDA, CDR2 SQIVND (reference sequence). The CDR3 covers 16 residues. The CDR3 protein is CASSIGTGRTQETQYF. The CDR3 nucleotides read TGTGCCAGTAGTATCGGTACAGGGCGGACCCAAGAGACCCAGTACTTC.

V and J are TRBV4-1 and TRBJ2-3, with 9 bases aligning to TRBD2. The V segment lost 2 bases and the J segment 2 bases; nucleotides outside the gene matches: 2. The CDR3 length is 15 residues. The V gene's germline CDR1 is MGHRA and CDR2 YSYEKL. This chain's CDR3 is CASSQRLAVTDTQYF. The CDR3 DNA reads TGCGCCAGCAGCCAAAGACTAGCGGTCACAGATACGCAGTATTTT.

The chain combines TRBV4-1 with TRBJ2-2, with TRBD2 as a possible D gene (5 bases). This CDR3 contains 16 residues. Looked up from germline, CDR1 is MGHRA and CDR2 is YSYEKL. The ends were cut back, 0 bases at V and 6 bases at J, with 14 bases in the middle. The CDR3 sequence: CASSQEASSLSGELFF. The CDR3, as DNA: TGCGCCAGCAGCCAAGAGGCATCTAGCTTATCCGGGGAGCTGTTTTTT.

The chain uses TRBV21-1 and TRBJ2-7; TRBD1 is the table's D call, not checked against the DNA. TRBV21-1 is a pseudogene locus. The CDR3 spans 17 residues. The CDR3 DNA is TGTGCCAGCAGCAAAGAGGTCGGACAGGGCGACTCTTACGAGCAGTACTTC. Translation gives CASSKEVGQGDSYEQYF.

V usage is TRBV7-2 and J usage is TRBJ2-7, with 10 bases matching TRBD1. The junction had 5 bases not matched to a gene; V was cut back by 6 bases and J by 3 bases. CDR1 is SGHTA, CDR2 FQGNSA, per germline. The CDR3 consists of 14 residues. CDR3 nucleotide sequence: TGTGCCAGCAGTTGGACAGGGGGTAACTACGAGCAGTACTTC. Residues: CASSWTGGNYEQYF. Filled out from reference TRBV7-2 and TRBJ2-7, the complete variable domain reads GAGVSQSPSNKVTEKGKDVELRCDPISGHTALYWYRQSLGQGLEFLIYFQGNSAPDKSGLPSDRFSAERTGGSVSTLTIQRTQQEDSAVYLCASSWTGGNYEQYFGPGTRLTVT.

V and J are TRBV27 and TRBJ1-5, with a possible D match to TRBD1 (5 bases). Germline-derived CDR1 and CDR2 are MNHEY and SMNVEV (reference sequence). V shed 5 bases and J shed 4 bases, with 15 bases lying between them. CDR3 size: 15 residues. CDR3 nucleotide sequence: TGTGCCAGCAGTCAGACACAGGAATTAAATCAGCCCCAGCATTTT. Translated: CASSQTQELNQPQHF.

This clone was recorded only once. The gene calls are TRBV7-2 and TRBJ2-7; 9 bases line up with TRBD1. The CDR3 is 13 residues long. Germline loops: CDR1 SGHTA, CDR2 FQGNSA. V shed 10 bases and J 7 bases; nucleotides not matched to a gene: 11. This chain's CDR3 is CAIPGTGPFEQYF. The CDR3 nucleotides are TGTGCCATCCCCGGGACAGGGCCCTTTGAGCAGTACTTC.

The chain employs TRBV7-2 and TRBJ1-2; tentative D call: TRBD1 (6 bases). The germline V gene encodes CDR1 SGHTA and CDR2 FQGNSA. The CDR3 runs to 13 residues. Between the trimmed V and J ends, which lost 3 bases and 8 bases, there was a span of 13 bases. In nucleotides, the CDR3 is TGTGCCAGCAGCTTCCAGGGGACCGGGGGCTACACCTTC. Translation gives CASSFQGTGGYTF.

The chain uses TRBV5-6 and TRBJ2-3, with a possible D match to TRBD1 (6 bases). The CDR3 extends over 12 amino acids. V lost 4 bases to trimming and J lost 8 bases, with 11 bases between them. Germline values: CDR1 SGHDT, CDR2 YYEEEE. DNA of the CDR3: TGTGCCAGCAGCGAGGGACAACCTACGCAGTATTTT. Translating gives CASSEGQPTQYF.

The V and J genes are TRBV7-2 and TRBJ2-7; TRBD2 agrees at 16 bases. The CDR3 length is 16 residues. The germline V gene encodes CDR1 SGHTA and CDR2 FQGNSA. The V segment lost 5 bases and the J segment 3 bases; nucleotides outside the gene matches: 4. CDR3 protein: CASSPGLAGGLYEQYF. The CDR3 nucleotides read TGTGCCAGCAGCCCGGGACTAGCGGGGGGGCTCTACGAGCAGTACTTC. Combining the CDR3 with reference TRBV7-2 and TRBJ2-7 gives the whole variable domain GAGVSQSPSNKVTEKGKDVELRCDPISGHTALYWYRQSLGQGLEFLIYFQGNSAPDKSGLPSDRFSAERTGGSVSTLTIQRTQQEDSAVYLCASSPGLAGGLYEQYFGPGTRLTVT.

V is TRBV9 and J is TRBJ2-7; D is perhaps TRBD1 (5 bases). Trimming removed 2 bases from V and 2 bases from J, with 8 bases in between. This CDR3 has 13 amino acids. Germline V gene lookup returns CDR1 SGDLS and CDR2 YYNGEE. The CDR3 here is CASSVGHTYEQYF. CDR3 DNA: TGTGCCAGCAGCGTGGGGCATACCTACGAGCAGTACTTC.

This chain connects TRBV18 to TRBJ1-4; maybe TRBD1 (6 bases). Trimming took off 1 base at V and 8 bases at J, with 8 bases between the two ends. Germline V gene lookup returns CDR1 KGHSH and CDR2 LQKENI. There are 13 residues in the CDR3. CDR3 residues: CASSPHREEKLFF. As DNA, the CDR3 is TGTGCCAGCTCACCACACAGGGAGGAAAAACTGTTTTTT.

The CDR3 nucleotides read TGTGCCTGGAGTGTACGAACAGGGGGGGGTCAGCCCCAGCATTTT. Its translation is CAWSVRTGGGQPQHF. The rearrangement links TRBV30 to TRBJ1-5; the match to TRBD1 covers 8 bases. Germline V lookup: CDR1 GTSNPN, CDR2 SVGIG (reference sequence). With 0 bases clipped from V and 6 bases from J, the junction kept 7 bases outside the gene matches. CDR3 size: 15 residues. The variable domain in full, with the rest retrieved from reference TRBV30 and TRBJ1-5, is SQTIHQWPATLVQPVGSPLSLECTVEGTSNPNLYWYRQAAGRGLQLLFYSVGIGQISSEVPQNLSASRPQDRQFILSSKKLLLSDSGFYLCAWSVRTGGGQPQHFGDGTRLSIL.